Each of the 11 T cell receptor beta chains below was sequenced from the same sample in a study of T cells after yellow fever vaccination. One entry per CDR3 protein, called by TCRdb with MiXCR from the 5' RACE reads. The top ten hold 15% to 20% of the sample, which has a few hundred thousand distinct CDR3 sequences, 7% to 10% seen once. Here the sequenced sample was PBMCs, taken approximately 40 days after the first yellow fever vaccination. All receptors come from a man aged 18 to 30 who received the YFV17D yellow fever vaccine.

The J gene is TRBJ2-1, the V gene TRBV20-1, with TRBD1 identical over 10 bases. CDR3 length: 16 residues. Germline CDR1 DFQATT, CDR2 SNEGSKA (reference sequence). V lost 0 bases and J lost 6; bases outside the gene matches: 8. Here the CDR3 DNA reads TGCAGTGCTAGAGAGGAGACAGGGGGCGTGGGCAATGAGCAGTTCTTC. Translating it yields CSAREETGGVGNEQFF.

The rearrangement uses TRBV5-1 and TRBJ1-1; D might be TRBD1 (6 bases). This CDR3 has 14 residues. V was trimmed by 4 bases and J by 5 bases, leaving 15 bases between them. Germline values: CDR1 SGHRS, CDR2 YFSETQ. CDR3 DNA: TGCGCCAGCAGCCCAACTACAGGGTTGACTGAAGCTTTCTTT. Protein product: CASSPTTGLTEAFF.

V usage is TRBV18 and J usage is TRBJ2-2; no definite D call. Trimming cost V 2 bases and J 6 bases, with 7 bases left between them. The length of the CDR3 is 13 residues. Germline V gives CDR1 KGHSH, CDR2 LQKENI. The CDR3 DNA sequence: TGTGCCAGCTCACCAACGGTTTCCGGGGAGCTGTTTTTT. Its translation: CASSPTVSGELFF.

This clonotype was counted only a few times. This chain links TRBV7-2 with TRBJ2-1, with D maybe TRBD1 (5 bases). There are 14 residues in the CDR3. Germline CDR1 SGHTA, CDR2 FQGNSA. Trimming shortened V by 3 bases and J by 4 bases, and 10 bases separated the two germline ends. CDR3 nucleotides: TGTGCCAGCAGCTTGTTGACAGAATACAATGAGCAGTTCTTC. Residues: CASSLLTEYNEQFF.

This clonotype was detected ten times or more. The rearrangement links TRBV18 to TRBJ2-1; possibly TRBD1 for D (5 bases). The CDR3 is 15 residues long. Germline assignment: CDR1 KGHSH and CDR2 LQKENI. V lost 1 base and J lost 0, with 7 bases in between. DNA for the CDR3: TGTGCCAGCTCACCACGACAGAGCTCCTACAATGAGCAGTTCTTC. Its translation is CASSPRQSSYNEQFF. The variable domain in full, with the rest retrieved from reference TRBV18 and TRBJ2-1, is NAGVMQNPRHLVRRRGQEARLRCSPMKGHSHVYWYRQLPEEGLKFMVYLQKENIIDESGMPKERFSAEFPKEGPSILRIQQVVRGDSAAYFCASSPRQSSYNEQFFGPGTRLTVL.

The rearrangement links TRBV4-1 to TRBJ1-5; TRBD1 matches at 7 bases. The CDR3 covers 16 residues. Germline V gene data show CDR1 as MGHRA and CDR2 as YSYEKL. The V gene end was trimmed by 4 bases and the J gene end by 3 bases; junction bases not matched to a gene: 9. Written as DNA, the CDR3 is TGCGCCAGCAGCCCTTTCGGAACAGGGGCCAATCAGCCCCAGCATTTT. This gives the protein CASSPFGTGANQPQHF.

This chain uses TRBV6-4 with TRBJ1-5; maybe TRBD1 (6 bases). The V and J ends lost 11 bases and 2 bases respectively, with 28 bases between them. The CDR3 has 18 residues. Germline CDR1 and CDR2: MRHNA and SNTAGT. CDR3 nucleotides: TGTGCCTGCGGATCCACGGGACAAATAATCCTTGGCAATCAGCCCCAGCATTTT. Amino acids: CACGSTGQIILGNQPQHF.

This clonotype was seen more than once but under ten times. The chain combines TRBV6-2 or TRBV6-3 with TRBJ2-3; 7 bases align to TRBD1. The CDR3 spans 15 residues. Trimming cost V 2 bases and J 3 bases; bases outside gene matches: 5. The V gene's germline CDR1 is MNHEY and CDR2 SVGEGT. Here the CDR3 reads CASSYVTGKTDTQYF. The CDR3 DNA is TGTGCCAGCAGTTACGTGACAGGGAAGACAGATACGCAGTATTTT.

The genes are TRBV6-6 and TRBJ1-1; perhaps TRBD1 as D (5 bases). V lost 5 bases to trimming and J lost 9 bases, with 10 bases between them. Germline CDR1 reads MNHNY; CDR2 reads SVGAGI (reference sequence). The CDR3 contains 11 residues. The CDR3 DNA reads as TGTGCCAGCAGTCCAGACAGTCAAGCTTTCTTT. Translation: CASSPDSQAFF.

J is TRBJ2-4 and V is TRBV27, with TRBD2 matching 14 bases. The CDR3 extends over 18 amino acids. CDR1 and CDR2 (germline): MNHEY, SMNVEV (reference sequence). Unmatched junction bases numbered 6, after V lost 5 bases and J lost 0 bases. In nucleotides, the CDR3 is TGTGCCAGCAGTCGACTAGCGGGGGGGCTACTAGCCAAAAACATTCAGTACTTC. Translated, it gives CASSRLAGGLLAKNIQYF.

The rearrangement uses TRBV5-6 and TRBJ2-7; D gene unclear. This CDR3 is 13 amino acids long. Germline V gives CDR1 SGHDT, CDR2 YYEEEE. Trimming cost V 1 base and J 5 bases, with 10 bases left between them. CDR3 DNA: TGTGCCAGCAGCTTGTTATTTTCTGACGAGCAGTACGTC. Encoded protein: CASSLLFSDEQYV.